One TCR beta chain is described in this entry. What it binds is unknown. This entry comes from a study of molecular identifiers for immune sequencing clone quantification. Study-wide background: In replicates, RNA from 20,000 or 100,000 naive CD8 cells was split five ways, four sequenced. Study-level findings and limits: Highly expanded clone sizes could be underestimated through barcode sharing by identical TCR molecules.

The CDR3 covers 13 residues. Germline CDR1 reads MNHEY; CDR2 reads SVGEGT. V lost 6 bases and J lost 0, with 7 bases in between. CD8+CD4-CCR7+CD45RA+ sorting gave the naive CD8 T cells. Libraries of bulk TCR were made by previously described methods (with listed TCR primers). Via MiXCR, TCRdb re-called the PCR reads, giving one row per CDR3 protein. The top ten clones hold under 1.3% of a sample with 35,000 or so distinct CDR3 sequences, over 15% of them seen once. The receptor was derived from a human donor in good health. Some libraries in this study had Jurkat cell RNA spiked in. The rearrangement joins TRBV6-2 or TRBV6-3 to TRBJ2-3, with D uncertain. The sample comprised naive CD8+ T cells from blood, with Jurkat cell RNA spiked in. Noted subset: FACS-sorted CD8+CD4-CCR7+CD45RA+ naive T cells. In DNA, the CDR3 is TGTGCCAGCAGCCACGGGAGCACAGATACGCAGTATTTT. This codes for CASSHGSTDTQYF.